The sequence of this T cell receptor (beta chain) was determined in a study of shared clonotypes between healthy human individuals. Nashville, Tennessee was home to all donors, each a Caucasian adult. CD45RA-negative memory and CD45RA+ naive subsets were split from the CD4+ cells. Deep was the level at which the assay was run. TCRdb's table, derived via immunoSEQ multiplex PCR, lists solely in-frame clones and lacks some. Of 2.3 million or so clones in the sample, 85% to 95% are singletons; the top ten hold under 0.45%. Turning to this clone: Its antigen remains unknown. Other DNA variants within this sample encode the same CDR3.

The study's findings and limits: A handful of donors held around 5% of naive CD4 clonotypes in common.

This CDR3 has 13 residues. Germline V CDR1 and CDR2: SGDLS, YYNGEE. Trimming took 0 bases from V and 3 from J, leaving 4 bases between them. The specimen sequenced was naive CD4+ T cells from PBMCs. Subset of the sample: CD45RA+ positively selected. The chain couples TRBV9 to TRBJ2-1, with D unclear. The receptor was isolated from a man between 18 and 29 years old in good health. Some clones in this sample may be carry-over from other donors' samples. This CDR3 is CASSVADYNEQFF. CDR3 nucleotides: TGTGCCAGCAGCGTAGCGGACTACAATGAGCAGTTCTTC.